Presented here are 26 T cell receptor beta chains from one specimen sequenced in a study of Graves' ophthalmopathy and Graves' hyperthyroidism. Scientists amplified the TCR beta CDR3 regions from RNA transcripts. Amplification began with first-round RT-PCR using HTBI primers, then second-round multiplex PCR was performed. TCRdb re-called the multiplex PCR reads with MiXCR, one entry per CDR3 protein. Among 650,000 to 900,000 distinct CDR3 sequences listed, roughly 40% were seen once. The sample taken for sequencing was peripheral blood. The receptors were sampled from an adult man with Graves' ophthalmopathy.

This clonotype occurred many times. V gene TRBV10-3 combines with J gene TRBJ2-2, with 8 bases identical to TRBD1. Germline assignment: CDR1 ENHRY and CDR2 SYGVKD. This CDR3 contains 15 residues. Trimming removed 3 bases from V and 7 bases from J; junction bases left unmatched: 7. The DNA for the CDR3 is TGTGCCATCAGTGACGGACAGGGAAGAGACGGGGAGCTGTTTTTT. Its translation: CAISDGQGRDGELFF.

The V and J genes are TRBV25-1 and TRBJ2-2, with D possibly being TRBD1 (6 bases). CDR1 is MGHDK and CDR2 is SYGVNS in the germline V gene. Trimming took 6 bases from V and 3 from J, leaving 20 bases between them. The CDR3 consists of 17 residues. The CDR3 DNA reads TGTGCCAGCAGGGAGAACCGGGACACCTTGGACACCGGGGAGCTGTTTTTT. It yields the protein CASRENRDTLDTGELFF.

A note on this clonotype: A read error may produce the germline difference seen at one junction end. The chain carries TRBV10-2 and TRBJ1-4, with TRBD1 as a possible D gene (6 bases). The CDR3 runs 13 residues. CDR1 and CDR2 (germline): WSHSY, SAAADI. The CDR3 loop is CASNRGLGEKLFF. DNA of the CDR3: TGTGCCAGCAATCGGGGGCTCGGTGAAAAACTGTTTTTT.

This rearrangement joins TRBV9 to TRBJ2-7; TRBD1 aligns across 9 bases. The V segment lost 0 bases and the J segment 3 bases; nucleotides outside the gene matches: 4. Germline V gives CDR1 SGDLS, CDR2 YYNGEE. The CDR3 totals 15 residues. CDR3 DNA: TGTGCCAGCAGCGTAGACCCGGGACAGGGCTACGAGCAGTACTTC. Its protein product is CASSVDPGQGYEQYF.

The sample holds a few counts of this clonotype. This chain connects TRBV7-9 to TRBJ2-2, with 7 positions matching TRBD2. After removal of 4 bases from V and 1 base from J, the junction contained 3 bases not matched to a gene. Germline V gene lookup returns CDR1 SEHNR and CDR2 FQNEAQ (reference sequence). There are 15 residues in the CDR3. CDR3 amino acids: CASSSVAGNTGELFF. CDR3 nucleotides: TGTGCCAGCAGCTCCGTAGCGGGGAACACCGGGGAGCTGTTTTTT.

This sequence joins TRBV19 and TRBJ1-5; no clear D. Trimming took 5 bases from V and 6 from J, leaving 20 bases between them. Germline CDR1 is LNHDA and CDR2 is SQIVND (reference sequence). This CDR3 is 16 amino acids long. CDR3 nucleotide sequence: TGTGCCAGTAGTGGAGCTCGGGCGCTAGGCATTCAGCCCCAGCATTTT. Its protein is CASSGARALGIQPQHF.

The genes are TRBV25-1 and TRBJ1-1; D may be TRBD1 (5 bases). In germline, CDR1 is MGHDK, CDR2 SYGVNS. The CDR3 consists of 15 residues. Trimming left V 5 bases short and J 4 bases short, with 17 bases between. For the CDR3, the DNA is TGTGCCAGCAGTTTTGGGGCTTGGAGCGGCACTGAAGCTTTCTTT. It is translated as CASSFGAWSGTEAFF.

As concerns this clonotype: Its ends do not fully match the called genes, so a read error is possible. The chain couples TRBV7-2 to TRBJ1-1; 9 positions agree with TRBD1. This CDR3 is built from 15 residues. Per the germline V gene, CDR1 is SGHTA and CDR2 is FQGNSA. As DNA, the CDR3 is TGTGCCAGCAGCTTAACGACAGGGGGGAACGCTGAAGCTTTCTTT. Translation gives CASSLTTGGNAEAFF.

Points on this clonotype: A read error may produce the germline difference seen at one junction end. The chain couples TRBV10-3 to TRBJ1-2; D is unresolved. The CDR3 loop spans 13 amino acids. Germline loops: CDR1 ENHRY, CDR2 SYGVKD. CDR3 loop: CASSDQETYGYTF. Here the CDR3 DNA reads TGTGCCAGCAGTGACCAGGAGACCTATGGCTACACCTTC.

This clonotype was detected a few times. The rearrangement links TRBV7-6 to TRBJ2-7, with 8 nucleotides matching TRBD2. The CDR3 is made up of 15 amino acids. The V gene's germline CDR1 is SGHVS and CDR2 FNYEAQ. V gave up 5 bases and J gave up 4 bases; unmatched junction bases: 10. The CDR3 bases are TGTGCCAGCAGCCGAGGGGGACTAGACGGGTACGAGCAGTACTTC. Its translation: CASSRGGLDGYEQYF.

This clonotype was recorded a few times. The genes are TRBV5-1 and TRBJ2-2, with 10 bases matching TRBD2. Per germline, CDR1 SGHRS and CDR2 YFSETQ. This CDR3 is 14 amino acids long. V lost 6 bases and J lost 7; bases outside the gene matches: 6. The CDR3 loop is CASTEAGGIGELFF. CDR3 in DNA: TGCGCCAGCACGGAAGCGGGAGGGATCGGGGAGCTGTTTTTT.

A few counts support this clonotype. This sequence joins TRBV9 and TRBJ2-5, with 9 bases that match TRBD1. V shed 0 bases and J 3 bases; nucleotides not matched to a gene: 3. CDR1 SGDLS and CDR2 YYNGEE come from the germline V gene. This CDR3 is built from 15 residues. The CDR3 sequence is CASSVGGTGKETQYF. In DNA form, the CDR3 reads TGTGCCAGCAGCGTAGGCGGGACAGGGAAAGAGACCCAGTACTTC.

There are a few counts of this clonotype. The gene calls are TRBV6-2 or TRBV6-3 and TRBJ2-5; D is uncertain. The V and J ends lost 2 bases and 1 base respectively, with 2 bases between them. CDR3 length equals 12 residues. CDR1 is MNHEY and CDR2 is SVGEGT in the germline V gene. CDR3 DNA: TGTGCCAGCAGTTACATCCAAGAGACCCAGTACTTC. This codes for CASSYIQETQYF.

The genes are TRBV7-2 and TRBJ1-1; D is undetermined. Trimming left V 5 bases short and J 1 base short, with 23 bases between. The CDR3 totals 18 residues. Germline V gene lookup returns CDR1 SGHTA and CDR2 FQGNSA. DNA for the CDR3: TGTGCCAGCAGCCGAAATCATGAGGTCCTCCTTACGAACACTGAAGCTTTCTTT. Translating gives CASSRNHEVLLTNTEAFF.

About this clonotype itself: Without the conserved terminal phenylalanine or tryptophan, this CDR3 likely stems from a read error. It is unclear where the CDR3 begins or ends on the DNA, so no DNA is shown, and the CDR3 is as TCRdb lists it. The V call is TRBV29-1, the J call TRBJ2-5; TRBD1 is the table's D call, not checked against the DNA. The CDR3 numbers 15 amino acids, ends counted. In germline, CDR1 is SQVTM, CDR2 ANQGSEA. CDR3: CSVGRTGGGGYTFGS.

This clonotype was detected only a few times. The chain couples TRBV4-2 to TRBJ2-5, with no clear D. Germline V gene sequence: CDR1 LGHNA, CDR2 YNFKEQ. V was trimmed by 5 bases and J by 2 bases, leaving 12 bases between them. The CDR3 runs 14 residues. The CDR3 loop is CASSLADFQETQYF. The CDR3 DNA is TGTGCCAGCAGCTTAGCCGACTTTCAAGAGACCCAGTACTTC.

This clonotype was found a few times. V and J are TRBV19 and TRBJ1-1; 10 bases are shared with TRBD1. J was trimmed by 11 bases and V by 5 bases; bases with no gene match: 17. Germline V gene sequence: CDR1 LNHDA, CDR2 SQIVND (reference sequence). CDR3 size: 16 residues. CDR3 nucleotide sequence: TGTGCCAGTAGTGCGTTGACAGGGGGCTTCACCGGATGGGCTTTCTTT. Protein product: CASSALTGGFTGWAFF.

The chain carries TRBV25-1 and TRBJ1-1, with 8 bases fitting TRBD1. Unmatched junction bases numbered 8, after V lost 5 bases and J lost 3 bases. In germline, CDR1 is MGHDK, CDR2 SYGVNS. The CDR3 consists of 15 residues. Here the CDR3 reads CASSSSGGRDTEAFF. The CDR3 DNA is TGTGCCAGCAGTTCCTCAGGGGGCAGGGACACTGAAGCTTTCTTT.

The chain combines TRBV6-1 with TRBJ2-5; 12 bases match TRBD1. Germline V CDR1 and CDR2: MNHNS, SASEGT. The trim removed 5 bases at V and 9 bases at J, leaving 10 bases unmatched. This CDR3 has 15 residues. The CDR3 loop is CASSRRDRGRRAQYF. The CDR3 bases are TGTGCCAGCAGTCGACGGGACAGGGGGCGCCGGGCCCAGTACTTC.

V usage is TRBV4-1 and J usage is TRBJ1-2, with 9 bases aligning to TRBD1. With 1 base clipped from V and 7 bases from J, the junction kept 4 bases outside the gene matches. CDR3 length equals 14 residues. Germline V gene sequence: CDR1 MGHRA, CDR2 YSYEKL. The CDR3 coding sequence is TGCGCCAGCAGCCAAGGGGGACAGGGACGTGGCTACACCTTC. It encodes CASSQGGQGRGYTF.

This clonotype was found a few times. CDR3: CASSLTGSKNTEAFF. The CDR3 nucleotides read TGTGCCAGCAGCTTAACAGGATCGAAAAACACTGAAGCTTTCTTT. This chain connects TRBV5-4 to TRBJ1-1; TRBD1 is a possible D gene (5 bases). The CDR3 extends over 15 amino acids. Germline V gives CDR1 SGHNT, CDR2 YYREEE (reference sequence). V gave up 2 bases and J gave up 2 bases, with 13 bases separating them.

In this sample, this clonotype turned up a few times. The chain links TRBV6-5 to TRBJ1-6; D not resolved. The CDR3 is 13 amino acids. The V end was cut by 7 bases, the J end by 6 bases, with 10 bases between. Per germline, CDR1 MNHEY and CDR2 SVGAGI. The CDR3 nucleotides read TGTGCCAGCACAGAGACACTTAATTCACCCCTCCACTTT. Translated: CASTETLNSPLHF.

The CDR3 nucleotides read TGTGCCAGTAGCCATTGGCCGGGGCGGAGTGTGGAGACCCAGTACTTC. It specifies CASSHWPGRSVETQYF. The chain links TRBV19 to TRBJ2-5; D assignment may be TRBD1 or TRBD2 (5 bases each). CDR1 and CDR2 (germline): LNHDA, SQIVND (reference sequence). Trimming took off 6 bases at V and 5 bases at J, with 22 bases between the two ends. The CDR3 sequence is 16 residues long.

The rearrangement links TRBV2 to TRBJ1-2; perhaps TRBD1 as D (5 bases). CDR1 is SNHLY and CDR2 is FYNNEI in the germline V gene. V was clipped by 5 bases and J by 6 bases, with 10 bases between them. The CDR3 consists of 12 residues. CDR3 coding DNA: TGTGCCAGCAGTTTGGGGCAGCATGGCTACACCTTC. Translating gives CASSLGQHGYTF.

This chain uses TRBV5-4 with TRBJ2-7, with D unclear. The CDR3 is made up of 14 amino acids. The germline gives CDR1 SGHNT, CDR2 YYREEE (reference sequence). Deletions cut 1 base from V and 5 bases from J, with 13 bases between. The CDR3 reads CASSLIRSPDEQYF. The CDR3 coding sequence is TGTGCCAGCAGCTTGATCAGGTCCCCGGACGAGCAGTACTTC.

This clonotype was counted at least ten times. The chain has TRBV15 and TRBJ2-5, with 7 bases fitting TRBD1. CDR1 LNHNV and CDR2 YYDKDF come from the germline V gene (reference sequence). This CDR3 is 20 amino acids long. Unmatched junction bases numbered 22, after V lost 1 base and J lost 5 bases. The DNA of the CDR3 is TGTGCCACCAGCAGAGGCCTGACAGGGCTCCGGACACCCGAGCGGGAGACCCAGTACTTC. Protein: CATSRGLTGLRTPERETQYF.